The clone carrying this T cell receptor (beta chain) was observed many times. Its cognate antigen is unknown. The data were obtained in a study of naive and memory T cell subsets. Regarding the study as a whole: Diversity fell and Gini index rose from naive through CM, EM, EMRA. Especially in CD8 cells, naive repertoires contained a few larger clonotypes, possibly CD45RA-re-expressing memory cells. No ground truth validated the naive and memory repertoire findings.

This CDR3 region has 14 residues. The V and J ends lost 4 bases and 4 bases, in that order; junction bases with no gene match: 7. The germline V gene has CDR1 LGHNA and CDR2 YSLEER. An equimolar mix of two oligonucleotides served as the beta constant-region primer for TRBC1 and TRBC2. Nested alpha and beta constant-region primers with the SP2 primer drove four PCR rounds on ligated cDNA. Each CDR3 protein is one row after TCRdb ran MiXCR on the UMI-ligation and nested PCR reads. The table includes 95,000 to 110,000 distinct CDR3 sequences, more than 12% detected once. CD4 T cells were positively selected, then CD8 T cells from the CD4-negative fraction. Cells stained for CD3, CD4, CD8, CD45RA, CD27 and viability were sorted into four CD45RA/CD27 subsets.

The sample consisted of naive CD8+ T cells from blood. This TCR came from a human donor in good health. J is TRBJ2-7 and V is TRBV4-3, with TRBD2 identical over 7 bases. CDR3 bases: TGCGCCAGCAGCCTGGGGCAGGGAGGGTACGAGCAGTACTTC. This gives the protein CASSLGQGGYEQYF.